The 19 T cell receptor beta chains presented below share a single source sample, sequenced in a study of blood T cell repertoires in COVID-19. Libraries were prepared by immunoSEQ multiplex PCR; TCRdb keeps only in-frame clonotypes and omits some of them. The repertoire includes 160,000 or so clones, approximately 80% of them detected once, and about 1.5% sits in the top ten. The sequencing input was peripheral blood. These receptors came from a human donor in a cohort sampled during active COVID-19.

This chain connects TRBV6-5 to TRBJ1-2; D possibly corresponds to TRBD1 (5 bases). This CDR3 region has 13 residues. CDR1 is MNHEY, CDR2 SVGAGI, per germline. The V end was cut by 7 bases, the J end by 10 bases, with 19 bases between. The CDR3 sequence is CASILRASLPYTF. The CDR3, as DNA: TGTGCCAGCATCCTCAGGGCCTCTCTCCCCTACACCTTC.

The CDR3 loop reads CAISPGSQAEKLFF. DNA of the CDR3: TGTGCCATTTCTCCAGGGTCACAAGCGGAAAAACTGTTTTTT. The chain recombines TRBV28 with TRBJ1-4; D possibly corresponds to TRBD1 (5 bases). V was shortened by 10 bases and J by 8 bases, with 20 bases between the two germline ends. Germline values: CDR1 MDHEN, CDR2 SYDVKM. This CDR3 region has 14 residues. Supplemented by reference TRBV28 and TRBJ1-4, the full variable domain reads DVKVTQSSRYLVKRTGEKVFLECVQDMDHENMFWYRQDPGLGLRLIYFSYDVKMKEKGDIPEGYSVSREKKERFSLILESASTNQTSMYLCAISPGSQAEKLFFGSGTQLSVL.

In this sample, this clone turned up a few times. The CDR3, as DNA: TGTGCCAGTATGGGACAGGGCAGTGGAAACACCATATATTTT. Translated: CASMGQGSGNTIYF. This sequence joins TRBV19 and TRBJ1-3; 9 positions match TRBD1. V lost 7 bases, J lost 3 bases, and 4 bases stayed unmatched. The CDR3 is 14 amino acids. The germline V gene encodes CDR1 LNHDA and CDR2 SQIVND (reference sequence).

The CDR3 nucleotides are TGCGCCAGCAGCTCCAGGCCCCTTTTGGCCGGGGAGCTGTTTTTT. It yields the protein CASSSRPLLAGELFF. The gene calls are TRBV5-1 and TRBJ2-2; no firm D call. CDR3 length: 15 residues. From germline, CDR1 is SGHRS and CDR2 YFSETQ. V gave up 3 bases and J gave up 6 bases, with 15 bases separating them. The complete variable domain, with remaining parts taken from reference TRBV5-1 and TRBJ2-2, reads KAGVTQTPRYLIKTRGQQVTLSCSPISGHRSVSWYQQTPGQGLQFLFEYFSETQRNKGNFPGRFSGRQFSNSRSEMNVSTLELGDSALYLCASSSRPLLAGELFFGEGSRLTVL.

The V call is TRBV6-4, the J call TRBJ2-7; a possible D gene is TRBD1 (6 bases). CDR1 MRHNA and CDR2 SNTAGT come from the germline V gene. The germline V and J ends were trimmed by 0 bases and 3 bases, with 24 bases remaining between them. This CDR3 region has 19 residues. The CDR3 here is CASSDSSSGGAWIDYEQYF. The CDR3, as DNA: TGTGCCAGCAGTGACTCGAGCTCTGGGGGCGCCTGGATCGACTACGAGCAGTACTTC.

The gene calls are TRBV6-2 or TRBV6-3 and TRBJ2-1, with 9 positions matching TRBD2. The germline V gene has CDR1 MNHEY and CDR2 SVGEGT. The J segment lost 4 bases and the V segment lost 4 bases, leaving 2 bases of the junction unmatched. The CDR3 runs to 14 residues. The CDR3: CASSSAGGYNEQFF. CDR3 DNA: TGTGCCAGCAGTTCTGCGGGAGGGTACAATGAGCAGTTCTTC.

The CDR3 DNA reads as TGCAGCGTTATATGGACAGTCAACAATGAGCAGTTCTTC. This sequence encodes CSVIWTVNNEQFF. This chain uses TRBV29-1 with TRBJ2-1; weak D call: TRBD1 (6 bases). Per the germline V gene, CDR1 is SQVTM and CDR2 is ANQGSEA. The CDR3 is 13 amino acids. V lost 5 bases and J lost 5, with 13 bases in between.

The chain joins TRBV2 to TRBJ2-7; 8 bases line up with TRBD2. The CDR3 loop spans 15 amino acids. The germline gives CDR1 SNHLY, CDR2 FYNNEI. With V trimmed by 2 bases and J by 2 bases, 5 bases remained unmatched. As DNA, the CDR3 is TGTGCCAGCAGTGAACAGCGGGGGTCCACCTACGAGCAGTACTTC. Translating gives CASSEQRGSTYEQYF.

This chain uses TRBV27 with TRBJ1-1; D might be TRBD1 (5 bases). Germline V lookup: CDR1 MNHEY, CDR2 SMNVEV (reference sequence). This CDR3 is built from 15 residues. Trimming left V 5 bases short and J 4 bases short, with 17 bases between. DNA for the CDR3: TGTGCCAGCAGTCCCAGACGGTCGGGGGGCACTGAAGCTTTCTTT. This translates into CASSPRRSGGTEAFF.

This chain connects TRBV2 to TRBJ1-3, with 11 bases fitting TRBD1. Germline V gene data show CDR1 as SNHLY and CDR2 as FYNNEI. With V trimmed by 5 bases and J by 0 bases, 3 bases remained unmatched. The CDR3 runs 16 residues. The CDR3 region is CASSWTGGASGNTIYF. In nucleotides, the CDR3 is TGTGCCAGCAGTTGGACAGGGGGCGCCTCTGGAAACACCATATATTTT.

The genes are TRBV11-3 and TRBJ2-1; 12 bases are a match to TRBD2. This CDR3 comprises 16 residues. The J segment lost 8 bases and the V segment lost 1 base, leaving 6 bases of the junction unmatched. From germline, CDR1 is SGHNT and CDR2 YENEEA. CDR3 nucleotide sequence: TGTGCCAGCAGCTTAGGACTAGCGGGAGCCGGGGATGAGCAGTTCTTC. The encoded protein is CASSLGLAGAGDEQFF.

This clone was recorded once. The CDR3 DNA sequence: TGTGCCAGCAGCTTAGTTCCACAAGAGACCCAGTACTTC. Its translation is CASSLVPQETQYF. The chain joins TRBV7-9 to TRBJ2-5, with no clear D. V lost 1 base, J lost 2 bases, and 5 bases lay in between. CDR3 length: 13 residues. Per germline, CDR1 SEHNR and CDR2 FQNEAQ (reference sequence).

The gene calls are TRBV4-2 and TRBJ2-7; the D is unclear. Germline V gene lookup returns CDR1 LGHNA and CDR2 YNFKEQ. The CDR3 totals 14 residues. Deletions cut 0 bases from V and 0 bases from J, with 6 bases between. This CDR3 is CASSQEAGSYEQYF. CDR3 coding DNA: TGTGCCAGCAGCCAAGAGGCTGGCTCCTACGAGCAGTACTTC.

This clone has just a few counts. The rearrangement links TRBV7-2 to TRBJ1-4; D uncertain. The CDR3 has 16 residues. Trimming took off 5 bases at V and 8 bases at J, with 21 bases between the two ends. Looked up from germline, CDR1 is SGHTA and CDR2 is FQGNSA. The CDR3 DNA reads TGTGCCAGCAGCGACCCATATAGCGAGCGAGGGGAAAAACTGTTTTTT. This gives the protein CASSDPYSERGEKLFF.

The gene calls are TRBV5-1 and TRBJ1-4; D is uncertain. V was pared by 4 bases and J by 0 bases, with 16 bases between. This CDR3 contains 17 residues. Germline CDR1 reads SGHRS; CDR2 reads YFSETQ. CDR3 DNA sequence: TGCGCCAGCAGCAGCGAAATCCCGGGGACAACTAATGAAAAACTGTTTTTT. Translating it yields CASSSEIPGTTNEKLFF.

The count of this clone is one. The chain is built from TRBV7-3 and TRBJ2-1, with D possibly TRBD1 on 6 matching bases. This CDR3 is built from 13 residues. V dropped 1 base and J dropped 10 bases, with 11 bases sitting between them. CDR1 and CDR2 from the germline V gene are SGHTA and FQGTGA. CDR3 region: CASSLMGQGEQFF. DNA for the CDR3: TGTGCCAGCAGCTTAATGGGGCAGGGGGAGCAGTTCTTC. Looking up the rest from reference TRBV7-3 and TRBJ2-1 gives the full variable domain: GAGVSQTPSNKVTEKGKYVELRCDPISGHTALYWYRQSLGQGPEFLIYFQGTGAADDSGLPNDRFFAVRPEGSVSTLKIQRTERGDSAVYLCASSLMGQGEQFFGPGTRLTVL.

This chain links TRBV9 with TRBJ2-5, with D possibly matching TRBD2 (5 bases). V lost 6 bases and J lost 3, with 18 bases in between. Looked up from germline, CDR1 is SGDLS and CDR2 is YYNGEE. This CDR3 has 15 residues. The CDR3 region is CASTGGRPAKETQYF. The CDR3, as DNA: TGTGCCAGCACCGGAGGCAGGCCAGCCAAAGAGACCCAGTACTTC.

The V and J genes are TRBV27 and TRBJ1-1; 7 nucleotides align to TRBD1. This CDR3 is built from 15 residues. Unmatched junction bases numbered 8, after V lost 6 bases and J lost 1 base. Germline V gene lookup returns CDR1 MNHEY and CDR2 SMNVEV (reference sequence). The CDR3 sequence is CASSPHRDRNTEAFF. CDR3 nucleotide sequence: TGTGCCAGCAGCCCGCACCGGGACAGGAACACTGAAGCTTTCTTT.

V is TRBV7-3 and J is TRBJ2-3, with D possibly TRBD2 on 6 matching bases. Germline V gene sequence: CDR1 SGHTA, CDR2 FQGTGA. The CDR3 consists of 14 residues. The V and J ends lost 5 bases and 1 base respectively, with 10 bases between them. Here the CDR3 reads CASSRGGGTDTQYF. CDR3 sequence (DNA): TGTGCCAGCAGCCGAGGAGGGGGCACAGATACGCAGTATTTT. The full variable domain, its missing parts supplied by reference TRBV7-3 and TRBJ2-3, is GAGVSQTPSNKVTEKGKYVELRCDPISGHTALYWYRQSLGQGPEFLIYFQGTGAADDSGLPNDRFFAVRPEGSVSTLKIQRTERGDSAVYLCASSRGGGTDTQYFGPGTRLTVL.